The next 23 T cell receptor beta chains were all read from a single sample in a study of T cell changes during pregnancy in multiple sclerosis. The method was immunoSEQ multiplex PCR; TCRdb's version includes in-frame clones alone and lacks a portion of them. The sample consists of some 14,000 clones, 83% of them appearing once. This sample comprised CD8+ T cells from peripheral blood mononuclear cells, obtained after pregnancy. The receptors were sampled from a female donor in good health, enrolled as a control in a pregnancy study.

The V gene is TRBV9, the J gene TRBJ2-7, with 11 bases matching TRBD2. In germline, CDR1 is SGDLS, CDR2 YYNGEE. The V segment lost 4 bases and the J segment 7 bases; nucleotides outside the gene matches: 4. This CDR3 is 13 amino acids long. CDR3: CASSLSGGGEQYF. The CDR3, as DNA: TGTGCCAGCAGCCTTAGCGGGGGGGGAGAGCAGTACTTC.

This chain uses TRBV10-3 with TRBJ1-5; TRBD1 matches at 9 bases. The trim removed 3 bases at V and 6 bases at J, leaving 9 bases unmatched. Germline CDR1 is ENHRY and CDR2 is SYGVKD. The CDR3 is made up of 16 amino acids. CDR3 amino acids: CAISDQDRGPSQPQHF. CDR3 DNA: TGTGCCATCAGTGATCAGGACAGGGGTCCCAGTCAGCCCCAGCATTTT.

V usage is TRBV6-4 and J usage is TRBJ2-1; D unclear. The CDR3 sequence is 13 residues long. V was cut by 5 bases and J by 7 bases, with 12 bases left in between. Germline V gene lookup returns CDR1 MRHNA and CDR2 SNTAGT. Written as DNA, the CDR3 is TGTGCCAGCAGTCCCCAGCCGGAGAATGAGCAGTTCTTC. Encoded protein: CASSPQPENEQFF.

The chain uses TRBV6-4 and TRBJ2-1; 11 positions match TRBD2. The CDR3 loop spans 15 amino acids. In germline, CDR1 is MRHNA, CDR2 SNTAGT. Trimming removed 5 bases from V and 2 bases from J; junction bases left unmatched: 2. The CDR3 here is CASSSSGGAYNEQFF. CDR3 nucleotides: TGTGCCAGCAGTAGTAGCGGGGGGGCCTACAATGAGCAGTTCTTC.

This chain uses TRBV27 with TRBJ2-5; a weak D match, TRBD1 (6 bases). V lost 6 bases to trimming and J lost 1 base, with 18 bases between them. The germline gives CDR1 MNHEY, CDR2 SMNVEV (reference sequence). The CDR3 contains 16 residues. CDR3 DNA sequence: TGTGCCAGCAGAAAGGGTCCGGGGACACTCCAAGAGACCCAGTACTTC. Translated: CASRKGPGTLQETQYF.

By sample fraction, this clone is medium-sized. This rearrangement joins TRBV4-1 to TRBJ1-2; unclear D gene. V was trimmed by 0 bases and J by 5 bases, leaving 13 bases between them. From germline, CDR1 is MGHRA and CDR2 YSYEKL. CDR3 length: 15 amino acids. CDR3 loop: CASSQETATGYGYTF. CDR3 nucleotide sequence: TGCGCCAGCAGCCAAGAGACGGCCACGGGGTATGGCTACACCTTC.

This rearrangement joins TRBV9 to TRBJ2-3; D is unclear. The V and J ends lost 3 bases and 1 base respectively, with 3 bases between them. The CDR3 is 12 amino acids. Germline V gene sequence: CDR1 SGDLS, CDR2 YYNGEE. CDR3 nucleotide sequence: TGTGCCAGCAGCGCGGGCACAGATACGCAGTATTTT. It encodes CASSAGTDTQYF.

This clone was seen just once. The V call is TRBV5-5, the J call TRBJ2-1, with D tentatively TRBD2 (5 bases). This CDR3 contains 15 residues. Looked up from germline, CDR1 is SGHKS and CDR2 is YYEKEE (reference sequence). V was clipped by 0 bases and J by 8 bases, with 15 bases between them. The CDR3 coding sequence is TGTGCCAGCAGCTTGGGTGGGGAGAGATCAGATGAGCAGTTCTTC. This codes for CASSLGGERSDEQFF.

J is TRBJ1-1 and V is TRBV28; possibly TRBD1 for D (6 bases). The ends were cut back, 7 bases at V and 4 bases at J, with 16 bases in the middle. CDR3 length equals 14 residues. Germline lookup yields CDR1 MDHEN and CDR2 SYDVKM. The CDR3, as DNA: TGTGCCAGCACCCCCAGGCTGGGGGCCACTGAAGCTTTCTTT. Translating it yields CASTPRLGATEAFF.

This chain uses TRBV18 with TRBJ2-2; D is uncertain. Germline V lookup: CDR1 KGHSH, CDR2 LQKENI. Between the trimmed V and J ends, which lost 0 bases and 5 bases, there was a span of 10 bases. This CDR3 is built from 15 residues. CDR3 nucleotide sequence: TGTGCCAGCTCACCACCGACGATGACTACCGGGGAGCTGTTTTTT. Residues: CASSPPTMTTGELFF.

The chain's CDR3 is CASSYPRSSGNTIYF. The CDR3 DNA is TGTGCCAGCAGCTATCCACGGAGCTCTGGAAACACCATATATTTT. The V gene is TRBV7-2, the J gene TRBJ1-3; D unclear. The CDR3 contains 15 residues. CDR1 and CDR2 (germline): SGHTA, FQGNSA. Trimming pared 4 bases from V and 0 bases from J, leaving 10 bases between.

The CDR3 DNA reads as TGCGCCAGCAGCCAAGATATGAGCGGGGGGGAGGATACGCAGTATTTT. Residues: CASSQDMSGGEDTQYF. This chain links TRBV4-1 with TRBJ2-3; 10 bases map to TRBD2. Per the germline V gene, CDR1 is MGHRA and CDR2 is YSYEKL. With V trimmed by 0 bases and J by 6 bases, 6 bases remained unmatched. The CDR3 is made up of 16 amino acids.

CDR3 in DNA: TGTGCCAGTAGTAAGGGGGGGGGCGTCTATGGCTACACCTTC. Protein sequence: CASSKGGGVYGYTF. V gene TRBV19 combines with J gene TRBJ1-2; maybe TRBD1 (6 bases). The CDR3 runs to 14 residues. Germline lookup yields CDR1 LNHDA and CDR2 SQIVND (reference sequence). Trimming took off 4 bases at V and 4 bases at J, with 13 bases between the two ends.

V usage is TRBV21-1 and J usage is TRBJ2-1; TRBD1 was called by the table and not checked on the DNA. TRBV21-1 is given as a pseudogene. The CDR3 loop spans 15 amino acids. CDR3 sequence reads: CASSNRDRRYNEQFF. CDR3 DNA sequence: TGTGCCAGCAGCAACAGGGACAGGCGATACAATGAGCAGTTCTTC.

The chain combines TRBV7-3 with TRBJ1-1, with D possibly matching TRBD1 (5 bases). The V gene's germline CDR1 is SGHTA and CDR2 FQGTGA. This CDR3 contains 15 residues. V shed 0 bases and J shed 5 bases, with 13 bases lying between them. The chain's CDR3 is CASSLTGGFGTEAFF. CDR3 nucleotides: TGTGCCAGCAGCTTAACCGGGGGATTTGGGACTGAAGCTTTCTTT.

This clone has only a few counts. The chain couples TRBV4-3 to TRBJ1-2; D is possibly TRBD1 (6 bases). CDR1 and CDR2 from the germline V gene are LGHNA and YSLEER. The CDR3 length is 15 residues. Trimming took 4 bases from V and 11 from J, leaving 23 bases between them. The chain's CDR3 is CASSPKHREGHFYTF. The CDR3 DNA is TGCGCCAGCAGCCCAAAACACAGGGAAGGGCATTTTTACACCTTC.

The gene calls are TRBV7-2 and TRBJ2-1, with TRBD1 as a possible D gene (5 bases). CDR1 SGHTA and CDR2 FQGNSA come from the germline V gene. V lost 7 bases to trimming and J lost 2 bases, with 21 bases between them. This CDR3 is 17 amino acids long. The CDR3 bases are TGTGCCAGCAACCTCCAATACAGGTCGAGAGCCTACAATGAGCAGTTCTTC. This codes for CASNLQYRSRAYNEQFF.

In this sample, this clone turned up once. The chain carries TRBV11-2 and TRBJ2-1, with 7 bases identical to TRBD1. The CDR3 consists of 16 residues. In germline, CDR1 is SGHAT, CDR2 FQNNGV. Germline trimming cut 2 bases from V and 3 bases from J; bases unmatched to any gene: 7. Here the CDR3 DNA reads TGTGCCAGCAGCTTATCCAGCAGGGGGAACTACAATGAGCAGTTCTTC. The encoded protein is CASSLSSRGNYNEQFF.

The rearrangement links TRBV28 to TRBJ2-7; 9 nucleotides line up with TRBD1. The V and J ends lost 7 bases and 3 bases, in that order; junction bases with no gene match: 13. The CDR3 length is 16 residues. Germline loops: CDR1 MDHEN, CDR2 SYDVKM. The CDR3 nucleotides read TGTGCCAGCAACCAACCCCGGGACAGGGCTCGCTACGAGCAGTACTTC. It yields the protein CASNQPRDRARYEQYF.

The chain links TRBV5-1 to TRBJ1-2; a possible D gene is TRBD1 (5 bases). This CDR3 has 17 amino acids. V was clipped by 4 bases and J by 2 bases, with 21 bases between them. CDR1 SGHRS and CDR2 YFSETQ come from the germline V gene. This CDR3 is CASSLEVGGVRNYGYTF. CDR3 nucleotide sequence: TGCGCCAGCAGCCTTGAAGTCGGGGGTGTTAGGAACTATGGCTACACCTTC.

As concerns this clone: Sequence at one end of the junction differs from germline and may be a read error. The chain carries TRBV28 and TRBJ2-7; TRBD2 agrees at 11 bases. This CDR3 spans 16 amino acids. Germline V CDR1 and CDR2: MDHEN, SYDVKM. The CDR3 spells CASSPLTSGASNEQYF. CDR3 DNA sequence: TGTGCCAGCAGTCCCCTGACTAGCGGGGCCTCCAACGAGCAGTACTTC.

This clone was counted between two and nine times. The rearrangement links TRBV30 to TRBJ1-1; D possibly corresponds to TRBD1 (6 bases). Germline V gene lookup returns CDR1 GTSNPN and CDR2 SVGIG (reference sequence). V lost 4 bases and J 4 bases, leaving 10 bases between the germline ends. The CDR3 totals 12 residues. CDR3 sequence reads: CAWTTGTTEAFF. The CDR3 coding sequence is TGTGCCTGGACAACAGGGACCACTGAAGCTTTCTTT.

The V call is TRBV6-4, the J call TRBJ2-1; possibly TRBD2 for D (5 bases). Germline V gene lookup returns CDR1 MRHNA and CDR2 SNTAGT. This CDR3 is built from 15 residues. V lost 6 bases and J lost 6, with 18 bases in between. Here the CDR3 reads CASSVDSLGSNEQFF. The CDR3 DNA follows: TGTGCCAGCAGCGTGGACTCCCTAGGGAGCAATGAGCAGTTCTTC.